This paragraph reports one T cell receptor beta chain. Antigen unknown. The data were obtained in a study of blood T cells in healthy people across ages. Study findings and constraints: CMV status of donors was unknown, possibly confounding expanded clonotype changes. Long-lived donors carried more naive CD4+ cells and greater diversity than aged donors.

The authors ran a second PCR of about 6 to 11 cycles using a sample-barcoded 5' primer and a J-beta primer mix. Each sample provided no less than 2.5 million CDR3-containing paired-end reads. Each CDR3 protein gets one entry after TCRdb re-called the 5' RACE reads with MiXCR. The sample lists roughly 1.5 million distinct CDR3 sequences, approximately 43% seen once, with approximately 4% in the top ten. The ends were cut back, 4 bases at V and 0 bases at J, with 19 bases in the middle. The CDR3 has 18 amino acids. Per germline, CDR1 KGHDR and CDR2 SFDVKD. Sequencing input: blood. The receptor was isolated from a young woman in good health. The rearrangement links TRBV24-1 to TRBJ2-3, with D perhaps TRBD1 (5 bases). The CDR3 DNA reads as TGTGCCACCAGTGAACCTCGGACAAGGCTAACTAGCACAGATACGCAGTATTTT. Its protein is CATSEPRTRLTSTDTQYF.